These T cell receptor beta chains were read from a single sample in a study of shared T cell receptors in the human thymus. Clones were sequenced by immunoSEQ multiplex PCR, and TCRdb holds only the in-frame ones, with some missing. The sample holds 540,000 or so clones, about 80% seen once. These same data were also listed under a study on human thymus T cells.

Sequenced sample: thymocytes. The source is a boy under two years old with a congenital heart defect. Both conserved end residues are trimmed from each CDR3. Fields, in order: D gene, V gene, J gene, CDR3 protein. D genes are given only for firm matches.

>NA|TRBV18|TRBJ1-2
ASSPNRNYGYT
>TRBD2|TRBV30|TRBJ2-7
AWSVHPGGDASYEQY
>TRBD2|TRBV11-2|TRBJ2-4
ASSLGLAVLAKNIQY
>TRBD2|TRBV5-1|TRBJ2-7
ASSTLTSGSDEQY
>TRBD2|TRBV10-3|TRBJ2-1
AISREIAGVNYNEQF
>TRBD1|TRBV5-6|TRBJ1-4
ASSQDRGLEKLF
>NA|TRBV4-2|TRBJ2-7
ASSQEGQSSYEQY
>NA|TRBV6-5|TRBJ2-4
ASSKKGGSNIQY
>TRBD1|TRBV4-2|TRBJ2-1
ASSHPGGEDNEQF
>NA|TRBV27|TRBJ1-3
ASSLGGAAGNTIY
>TRBD2|TRBV9|TRBJ2-7
ASSVEGLAGAHEQY
>NA|TRBV6-5|TRBJ2-7
ASSPGRGRRGEQY
>TRBD2|TRBV15|TRBJ2-7
ATSRDGGGQGGLAGGRQY
>TRBD2|TRBV28|TRBJ2-7
ASSPKGLAGGPMVDEQY
>NA|TRBV19|TRBJ1-3
ASSIGGDKLSGNTIY
>TRBD2|TRBV28|TRBJ2-7
ASSLGLAGGAPTYEQY
>NA|TRBV2|TRBJ2-1
ASSVGSYLYNEQF
>TRBD1|TRBV23-1|TRBJ1-4
ASSQPVGTGGEKLF
>TRBD2|TRBV5-1|TRBJ2-7
ASSKFKVAGASSYEQY
>TRBD1|TRBV6-5|TRBJ1-4
ASSRQGVDEKLF
>NA|TRBV7-2|TRBJ2-1
ASNTGSRLCYNEQF
>NA|TRBV11-3|TRBJ2-7
ASSLSGPSSYEQY
>NA|TRBV19|TRBJ2-2
ASSQRQAAVGELF
>NA|TRBV28|TRBJ1-2
ASSLGPRDIVGYT
>TRBD1|TRBV28|TRBJ2-7
ASRGPGTAPYEQY
>TRBD1|TRBV2|TRBJ1-2
ASKGGQGVEDGYT